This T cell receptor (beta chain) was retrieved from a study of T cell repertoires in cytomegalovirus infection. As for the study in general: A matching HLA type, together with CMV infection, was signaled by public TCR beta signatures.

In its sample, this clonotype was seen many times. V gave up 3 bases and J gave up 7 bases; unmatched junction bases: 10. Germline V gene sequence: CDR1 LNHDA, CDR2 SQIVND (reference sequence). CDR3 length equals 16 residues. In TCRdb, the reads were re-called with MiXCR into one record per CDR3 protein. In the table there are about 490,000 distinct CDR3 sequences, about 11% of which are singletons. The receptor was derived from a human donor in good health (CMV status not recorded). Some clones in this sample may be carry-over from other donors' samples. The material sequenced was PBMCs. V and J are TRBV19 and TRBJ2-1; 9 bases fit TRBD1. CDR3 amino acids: CASSIPGQGWANEQFF. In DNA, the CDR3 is TGTGCCAGTAGTATCCCGGGACAGGGATGGGCTAATGAGCAGTTCTTC.